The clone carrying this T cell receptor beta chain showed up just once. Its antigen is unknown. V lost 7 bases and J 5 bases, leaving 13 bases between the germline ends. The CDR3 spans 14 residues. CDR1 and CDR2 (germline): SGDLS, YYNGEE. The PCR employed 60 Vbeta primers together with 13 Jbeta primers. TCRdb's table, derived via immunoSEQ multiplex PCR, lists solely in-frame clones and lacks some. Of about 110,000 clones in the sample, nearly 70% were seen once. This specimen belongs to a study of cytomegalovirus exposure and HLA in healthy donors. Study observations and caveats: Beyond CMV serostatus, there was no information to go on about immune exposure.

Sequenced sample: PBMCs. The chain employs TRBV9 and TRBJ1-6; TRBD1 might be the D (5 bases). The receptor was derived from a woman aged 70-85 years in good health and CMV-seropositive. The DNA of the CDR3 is TGTGCCAGCTCCCAGGGACTAAATAATTCACCCCTCCACTTT. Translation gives CASSQGLNNSPLHF.